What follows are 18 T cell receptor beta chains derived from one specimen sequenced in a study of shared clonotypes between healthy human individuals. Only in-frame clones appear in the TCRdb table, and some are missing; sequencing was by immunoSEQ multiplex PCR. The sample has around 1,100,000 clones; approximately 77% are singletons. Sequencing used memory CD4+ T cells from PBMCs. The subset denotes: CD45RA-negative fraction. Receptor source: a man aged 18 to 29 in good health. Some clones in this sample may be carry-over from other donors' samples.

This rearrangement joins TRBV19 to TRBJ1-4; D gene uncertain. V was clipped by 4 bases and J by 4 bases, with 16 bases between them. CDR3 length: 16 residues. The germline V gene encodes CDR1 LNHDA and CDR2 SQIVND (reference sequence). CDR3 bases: TGTGCCAGTAGTAATTATGTCGGCAGGATTAATGAAAAACTGTTTTTT. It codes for CASSNYVGRINEKLFF.

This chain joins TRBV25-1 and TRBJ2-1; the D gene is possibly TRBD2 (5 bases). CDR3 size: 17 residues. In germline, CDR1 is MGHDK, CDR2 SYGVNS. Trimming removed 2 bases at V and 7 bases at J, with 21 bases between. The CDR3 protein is CASSEAVGTRRRNEQFF. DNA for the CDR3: TGTGCCAGCAGTGAAGCTGTTGGCACCCGGAGGAGGAATGAGCAGTTCTTC.

The CDR3 sequence is CASSENRGNTEAFF. In nucleotides, the CDR3 is TGTGCCAGCAGTGAAAACAGGGGGAACACTGAAGCTTTCTTT. The chain is built from TRBV6-1 and TRBJ1-1, with 7 positions matching TRBD1. With V trimmed by 2 bases and J by 1 base, 1 base remained unmatched. The CDR3 totals 14 residues. Looked up from germline, CDR1 is MNHNS and CDR2 is SASEGT.

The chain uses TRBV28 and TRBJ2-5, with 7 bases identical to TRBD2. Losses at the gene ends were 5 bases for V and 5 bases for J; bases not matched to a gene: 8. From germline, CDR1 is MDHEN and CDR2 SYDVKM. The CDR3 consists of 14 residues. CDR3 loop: CASSPPWGGETQYF. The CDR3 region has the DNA TGTGCCAGCAGTCCTCCTTGGGGGGGGGAGACCCAGTACTTC.

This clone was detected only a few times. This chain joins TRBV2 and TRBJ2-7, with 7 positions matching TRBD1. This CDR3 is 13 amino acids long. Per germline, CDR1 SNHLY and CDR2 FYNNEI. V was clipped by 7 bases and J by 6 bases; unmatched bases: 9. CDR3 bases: TGTGCCAGCACGGAGACAGGGCAACGCGAGCAGTACTTC. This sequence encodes CASTETGQREQYF.

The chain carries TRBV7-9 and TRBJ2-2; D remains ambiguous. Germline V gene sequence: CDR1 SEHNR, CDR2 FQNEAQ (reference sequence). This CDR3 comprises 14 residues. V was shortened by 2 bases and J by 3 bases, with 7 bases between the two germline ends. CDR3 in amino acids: CASSLYGYTGELFF. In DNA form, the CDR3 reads TGTGCCAGCAGCTTATATGGATACACCGGGGAGCTGTTTTTT.

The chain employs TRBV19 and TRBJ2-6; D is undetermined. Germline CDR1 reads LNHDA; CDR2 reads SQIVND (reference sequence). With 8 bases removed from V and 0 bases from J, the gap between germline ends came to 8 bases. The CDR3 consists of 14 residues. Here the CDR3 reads CASAFRSGANVLTF. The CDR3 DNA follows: TGTGCCAGTGCTTTTCGCTCTGGGGCCAACGTCCTGACTTTC.

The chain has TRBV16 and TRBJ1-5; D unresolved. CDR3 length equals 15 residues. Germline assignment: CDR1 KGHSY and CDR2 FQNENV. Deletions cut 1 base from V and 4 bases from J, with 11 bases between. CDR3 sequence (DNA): TGTGCCAGCAGCCAATTGCGTGTGAAGAATCAGCCCCAGCATTTT. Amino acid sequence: CASSQLRVKNQPQHF. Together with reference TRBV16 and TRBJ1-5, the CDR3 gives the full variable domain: GEEVAQTPKHLVRGEGQKAKLYCAPIKGHSYVFWYQQVLKNEFKFLISFQNENVFDETGMPKERFSAKCLPNSPCSLEIQATKLEDSAVYFCASSQLRVKNQPQHFGDGTRLSIL.

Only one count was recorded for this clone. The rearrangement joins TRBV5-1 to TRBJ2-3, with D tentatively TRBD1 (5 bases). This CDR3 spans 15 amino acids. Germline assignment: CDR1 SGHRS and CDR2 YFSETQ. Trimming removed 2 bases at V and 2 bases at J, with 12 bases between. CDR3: CASSLGQGNTDTQYF. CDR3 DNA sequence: TGCGCCAGCAGCTTAGGGCAGGGCAACACAGATACGCAGTATTTT.

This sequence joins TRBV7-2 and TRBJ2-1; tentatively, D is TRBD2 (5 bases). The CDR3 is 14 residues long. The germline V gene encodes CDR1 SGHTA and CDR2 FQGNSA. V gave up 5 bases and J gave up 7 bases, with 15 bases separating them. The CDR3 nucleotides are TGTGCCAGCAGCCAAGCTAGGACGGGGAATGAGCAGTTCTTC. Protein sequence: CASSQARTGNEQFF.

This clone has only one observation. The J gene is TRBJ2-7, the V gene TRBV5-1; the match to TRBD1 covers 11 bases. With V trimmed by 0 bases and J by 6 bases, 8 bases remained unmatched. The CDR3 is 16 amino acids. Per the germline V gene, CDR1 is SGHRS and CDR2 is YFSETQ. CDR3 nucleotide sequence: TGCGCCAGCAGCTTGGAAGGACAGGGGGCGCCCCCCGAGCAGTACTTC. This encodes CASSLEGQGAPPEQYF.

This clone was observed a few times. The CDR3 sequence: CASSLGTTEQYF. The CDR3, as DNA: TGTGCCAGCAGCTTGGGGACAACCGAGCAGTACTTC. The chain couples TRBV5-4 to TRBJ2-7, with D possibly TRBD1 on 5 matching bases. Per germline, CDR1 SGHNT and CDR2 YYREEE (reference sequence). V lost 0 bases to trimming and J lost 6 bases, with 7 bases between them. The CDR3 has 12 residues.

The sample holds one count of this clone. The CDR3 sequence is CASSLGRRGNQPQHF. CDR3 sequence (DNA): TGTGCCAGCAGTTTAGGCAGACGGGGCAATCAGCCCCAGCATTTT. This chain links TRBV28 with TRBJ1-5, with D unresolved. V was pared by 2 bases and J by 2 bases, with 10 bases between. The CDR3 sequence is 15 residues long. Germline CDR1 is MDHEN and CDR2 is SYDVKM.

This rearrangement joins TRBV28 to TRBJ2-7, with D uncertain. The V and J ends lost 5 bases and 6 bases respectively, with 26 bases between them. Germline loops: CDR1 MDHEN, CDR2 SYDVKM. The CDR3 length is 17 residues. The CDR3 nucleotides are TGTGCCAGCAGTCCAGAGTACCGGGTCCTCTATAGCAGCGAGCAGTACTTC. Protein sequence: CASSPEYRVLYSSEQYF. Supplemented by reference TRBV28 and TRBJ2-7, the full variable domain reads DVKVTQSSRYLVKRTGEKVFLECVQDMDHENMFWYRQDPGLGLRLIYFSYDVKMKEKGDIPEGYSVSREKKERFSLILESASTNQTSMYLCASSPEYRVLYSSEQYFGPGTRLTVT.

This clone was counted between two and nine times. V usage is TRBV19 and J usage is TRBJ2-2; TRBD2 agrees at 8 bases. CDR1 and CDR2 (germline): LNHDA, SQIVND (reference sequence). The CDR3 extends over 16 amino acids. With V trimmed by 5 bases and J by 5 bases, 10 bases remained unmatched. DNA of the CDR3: TGTGCCAGTAGTCCCGTACTAGCGGAGGGGACCGGGGAGCTGTTTTTT. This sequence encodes CASSPVLAEGTGELFF.

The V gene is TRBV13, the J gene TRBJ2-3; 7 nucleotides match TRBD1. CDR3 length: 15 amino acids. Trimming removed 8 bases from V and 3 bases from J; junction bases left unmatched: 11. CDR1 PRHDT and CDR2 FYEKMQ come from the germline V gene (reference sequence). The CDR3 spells CASGLGGRITDTQYF. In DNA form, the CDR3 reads TGTGCCAGCGGCCTAGGGGGCAGAATAACAGATACGCAGTATTTT.

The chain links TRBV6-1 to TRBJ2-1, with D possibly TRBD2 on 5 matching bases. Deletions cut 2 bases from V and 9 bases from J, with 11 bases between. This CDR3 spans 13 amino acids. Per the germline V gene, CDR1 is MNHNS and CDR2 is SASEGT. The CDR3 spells CASSEFRAGEQFF. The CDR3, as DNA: TGTGCCAGCAGTGAATTTCGGGCGGGTGAGCAGTTCTTC.

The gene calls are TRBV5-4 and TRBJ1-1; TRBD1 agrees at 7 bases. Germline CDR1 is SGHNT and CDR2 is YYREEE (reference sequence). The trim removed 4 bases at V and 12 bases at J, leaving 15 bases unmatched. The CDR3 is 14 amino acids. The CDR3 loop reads CASSQMPDRDLPFF. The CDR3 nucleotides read TGTGCCAGCAGCCAAATGCCAGACAGGGATCTACCTTTCTTT.